These T cell receptor beta chains were read from a single sample in a study of shared T cell receptors in the human thymus. Profiling relied on immunoSEQ multiplex PCR, and the TCRdb table lists in-frame clones only, not all of them. The sample holds hundreds of thousands of clones; roughly 90% are singletons and the top ten take around 0.01%. A further study also used this sample, focusing on human thymus T cells.

Input material: thymocytes. The source is a boy in the first two years of life with a congenital heart defect. CDR3s include the opening cysteine and the closing phenylalanine or tryptophan. Each record gives: V gene, J gene, CDR3 length, CDR3 protein.

TRBV19	TRBJ2-1	16	CASSRRREPGHNEQFF
TRBV5-6	TRBJ1-5	15	CASSRHRVHGQPQHF
TRBV9	TRBJ2-4	18	CASSVAGTSGLAKNIQYF
TRBV6-1	TRBJ2-7	16	CASSEGASGSPNEQYF
TRBV5-6	TRBJ1-2	12	CASSLGGDGYTF
TRBV6-1	TRBJ1-2	12	CASTLFDYGYTF
TRBV20-1	TRBJ2-3	11	CSASYLDTQYF
TRBV2	TRBJ2-3	15	CASSEELRYTDTQYF
TRBV9	TRBJ2-3	18	CASSVRPSCRGHTDTQYF
TRBV19	TRBJ2-3	15	CASSYGGGPWDTQYF
TRBV5-1	TRBJ1-1	14	CASSLLQGSLEAFF
TRBV5-1	TRBJ2-7	15	CASSFEGGVSYEQYF
TRBV27	TRBJ2-2	14	CASSLNGGPGELFF
TRBV30	TRBJ2-7	14	CAWSVGDSSYEQYF
TRBV28	TRBJ2-7	17	CASSYPGLAGVNYEQYF
TRBV5-4	TRBJ2-7	17	CASSSPGLATTSDEQYF
TRBV6-5	TRBJ1-1	14	CASSPRQGAAEAFF
TRBV18	TRBJ2-1	15	CASSYGLAGNNEQFF
TRBV30	TRBJ1-4	13	CARRGGDKEKLFF
TRBV5-6	TRBJ2-2	16	CASSGGTGGYTGELFF
TRBV7-8	TRBJ2-5	19	CASSRIPATSGRAAETQYF
TRBV4-1	TRBJ1-1	15	CASSHSVQGNTEAFF
TRBV5-1	TRBJ2-7	15	CASSLGQGDSYEQYF
TRBV5-1	TRBJ2-1	18	CASSLAVVAGGPVNEQFF
TRBV29-1	TRBJ1-1	13	CSVAKASNTEAFF
TRBV4-2	TRBJ2-1	15	CASSQDGQVGNEQFF
TRBV10-3	TRBJ2-7	21	CAISDYQLSLLAGGFSYEQYF
TRBV19	TRBJ1-2	15	CASSGPGQGIYGYTF
TRBV5-4	TRBJ2-7	16	CASSLFLRGGPYEQYF
TRBV5-5	TRBJ2-1	16	CASSLSGRALYNEQFF
TRBV30	TRBJ2-6	17	CAWTSLPPTPGANVLTF
TRBV27	TRBJ2-5	11	CASQYQETQYF
TRBV28	TRBJ2-1	17	CASSLGARGLLDNEQFF